The 6 T cell receptor beta chains given below trace back to one sample, sequenced in a study of blood T cells in healthy people across ages (dated by TCRdb to between 2014 and 2017). The library was made by 5' RACE. The run used an Illumina HiSeq 2500. A second PCR of about 7 to 12 cycles was run with a J-beta primer mix and a sample-barcoded 5' primer. TCRdb itself trimmed the public reads at Q25 with fastp, ran MiXCR and retained productive beta chains. Records with the same CDR3 protein are collapsed into one entry carrying the most frequent genes and DNA. The sample table lists about 1.5 million distinct CDR3 sequences, about 42% of them with a count of one. Of the sample, just over 4% falls within the top ten clones. Specimen: blood. The receptor set was obtained from a woman aged 18 to 35 in good health.

This clonotype was seen a handful of times. The chain is built from TRBV6-5 and TRBJ2-1; D is possibly TRBD2 (5 bases). The CDR3 runs to 14 residues. Trimming cost V 2 bases and J 7 bases, with 12 bases left between them. Germline V CDR1 and CDR2: MNHEY, SVGAGI. The CDR3 DNA reads as TGTGCCAGCAGTTACGACCGGGGTTGGAATGAGCAGTTCTTC. It translates to CASSYDRGWNEQFF.

This clonotype turned up a few times. The chain is built from TRBV7-9 and TRBJ2-7; D gene uncertain. V was clipped by 2 bases and J by 5 bases, with 10 bases between them. The CDR3 is 13 residues long. Germline assignment: CDR1 SEHNR and CDR2 FQNEAQ (reference sequence). The CDR3 bases are TGTGCCAGCAGCTTAAGGCAGGCCCACGAGCAGTACTTC. Protein product: CASSLRQAHEQYF.

This clonotype was seen repeatedly, ten times or more. The rearrangement uses TRBV4-3 and TRBJ1-2; D is unclear. The germline CDR1 and CDR2 sequences are LGHNA and YSLEER. V was shortened by 3 bases and J by 0 bases, with 8 bases between the two germline ends. This CDR3 region has 14 residues. The CDR3 loop is CASSQDVANYGYTF. The CDR3 DNA follows: TGCGCCAGCAGCCAGGATGTAGCTAACTATGGCTACACCTTC.

The genes are TRBV4-1 and TRBJ2-1, with D unclear. Matching the DNA end better, TRBJ2-7 makes the J call doubtful. Germline CDR1 MGHRA, CDR2 YSYEKL. This CDR3 has 14 residues. CDR3: CASSPLGPLAEQYF. The CDR3 nucleotides read TGCGCCAGCAGCCCTCTCGGGCCCTTGGCCGAGCAGTACTTC.

This clonotype was observed a handful of times. This rearrangement joins TRBV4-1 to TRBJ1-3; D is undetermined. The V and J ends lost 2 bases and 1 base respectively, with 3 bases between them. Germline CDR1 reads MGHRA; CDR2 reads YSYEKL. The CDR3 extends over 13 amino acids. The CDR3 sequence: CASSQLSGNTIYF. In DNA form, the CDR3 reads TGCGCCAGCAGCCAACTTTCTGGAAACACCATATATTTT.

The V call is TRBV9, the J call TRBJ2-3; D may be TRBD1 (6 bases). V lost 3 bases and J lost 8, with 19 bases in between. The CDR3 contains 15 residues. Looked up from germline, CDR1 is SGDLS and CDR2 is YYNGEE. This CDR3 reads CASSGGHLGAGTQYF. The CDR3 DNA reads TGTGCCAGCAGCGGAGGACACTTGGGGGCAGGTACGCAGTATTTT.